This TCR beta chain was profiled in a study of blood T cell repertoires in COVID-19. V shed 5 bases and J shed 1 base, with 15 bases lying between them. Germline CDR1 is SGHTA and CDR2 is FQGNSA. The CDR3 has 16 residues. TCRdb keeps only in-frame clones here, not all; method: immunoSEQ multiplex PCR. Altogether under 250,000 clones are present, approximately 91% being singletons, with the ten largest covering roughly a sixth. The gene calls are TRBV7-2 and TRBJ1-3; D ambiguous. The clonotype comes from a man aged 50 to 60 with COVID-19, enrolled during active disease. The sequencing sample was made of peripheral blood. The CDR3, as DNA: TGTGCCAGCAGCCCTAGGGAGGGAGAATCTGGAAACACCATATATTTT. Translating gives CASSPREGESGNTIYF.